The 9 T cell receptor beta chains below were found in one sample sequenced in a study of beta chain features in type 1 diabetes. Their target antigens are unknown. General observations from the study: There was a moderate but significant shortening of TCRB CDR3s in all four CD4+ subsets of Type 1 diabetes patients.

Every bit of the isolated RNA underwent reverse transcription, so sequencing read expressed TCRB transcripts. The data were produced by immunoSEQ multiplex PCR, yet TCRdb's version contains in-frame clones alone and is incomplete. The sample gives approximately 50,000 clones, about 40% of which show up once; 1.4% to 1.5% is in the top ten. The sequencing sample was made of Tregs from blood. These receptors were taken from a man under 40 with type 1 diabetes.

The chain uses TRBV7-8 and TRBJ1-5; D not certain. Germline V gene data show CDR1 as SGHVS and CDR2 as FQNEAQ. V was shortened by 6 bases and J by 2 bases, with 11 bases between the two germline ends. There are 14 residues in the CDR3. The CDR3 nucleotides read TGTGCCAGCAGACCGGGGAACGGCAATCAGCCCCAGCATTTT. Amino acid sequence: CASRPGNGNQPQHF.

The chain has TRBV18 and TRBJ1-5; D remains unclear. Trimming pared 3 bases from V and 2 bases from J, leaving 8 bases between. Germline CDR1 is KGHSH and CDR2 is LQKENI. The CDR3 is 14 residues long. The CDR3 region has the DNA TGTGCCAGCTCACCTGAAACAGGCAATCAGCCCCAGCATTTT. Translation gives CASSPETGNQPQHF. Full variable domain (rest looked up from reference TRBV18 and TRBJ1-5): NAGVMQNPRHLVRRRGQEARLRCSPMKGHSHVYWYRQLPEEGLKFMVYLQKENIIDESGMPKERFSAEFPKEGPSILRIQQVVRGDSAAYFCASSPETGNQPQHFGDGTRLSIL.

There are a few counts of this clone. The CDR3 DNA follows: TGCAGCGTTGTTAGTGACAAAACCAACGTCCTGACTTTC. It yields the protein CSVVSDKTNVLTF. The gene calls are TRBV29-1 and TRBJ2-6; D gene uncertain. Germline assignment: CDR1 SQVTM and CDR2 ANQGSEA. This CDR3 spans 13 amino acids. Trimming shortened V by 4 bases and J by 8 bases, and 12 bases separated the two germline ends.

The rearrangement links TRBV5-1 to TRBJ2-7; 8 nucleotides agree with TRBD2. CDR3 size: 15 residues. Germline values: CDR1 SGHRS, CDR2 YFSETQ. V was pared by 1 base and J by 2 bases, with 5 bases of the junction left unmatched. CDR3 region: CASSLRGGGTYEQYF. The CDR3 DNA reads TGCGCCAGCAGCTTGAGGGGCGGGGGGACCTACGAGCAGTACTTC. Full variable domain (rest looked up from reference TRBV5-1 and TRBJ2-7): KAGVTQTPRYLIKTRGQQVTLSCSPISGHRSVSWYQQTPGQGLQFLFEYFSETQRNKGNFPGRFSGRQFSNSRSEMNVSTLELGDSALYLCASSLRGGGTYEQYFGPGTRLTVT.

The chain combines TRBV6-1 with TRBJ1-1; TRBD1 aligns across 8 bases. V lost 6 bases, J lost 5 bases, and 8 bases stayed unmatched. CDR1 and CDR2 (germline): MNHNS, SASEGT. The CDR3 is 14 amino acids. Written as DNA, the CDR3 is TGTGCCAGCAGGTCCGGACAGGGTGTAACTGAAGCTTTCTTT. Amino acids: CASRSGQGVTEAFF.

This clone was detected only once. The CDR3: CASSRTGRVDEKLFF. CDR3 sequence (DNA): TGTGCCAGCAGTCGGACAGGGCGGGTGGATGAAAAACTGTTTTTT. The genes are TRBV2 and TRBJ1-4; the match to TRBD1 covers 8 bases. The CDR3 is made up of 15 amino acids. The V gene end was trimmed by 5 bases and the J gene end by 6 bases; junction bases not matched to a gene: 8. Per the germline V gene, CDR1 is SNHLY and CDR2 is FYNNEI.

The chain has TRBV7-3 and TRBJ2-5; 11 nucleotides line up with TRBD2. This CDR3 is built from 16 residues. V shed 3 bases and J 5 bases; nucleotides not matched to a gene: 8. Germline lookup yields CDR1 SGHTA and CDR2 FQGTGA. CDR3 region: CASSFFSGRADETQYF. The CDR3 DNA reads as TGTGCCAGCAGCTTTTTTAGCGGGAGGGCCGATGAGACCCAGTACTTC.

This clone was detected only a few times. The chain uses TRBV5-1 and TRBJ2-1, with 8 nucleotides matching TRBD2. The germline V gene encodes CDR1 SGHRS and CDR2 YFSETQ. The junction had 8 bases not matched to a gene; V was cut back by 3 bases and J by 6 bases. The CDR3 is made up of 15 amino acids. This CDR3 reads CASSSLERESNEQFF. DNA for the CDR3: TGCGCCAGCAGCTCCTTGGAGCGGGAGTCCAATGAGCAGTTCTTC.

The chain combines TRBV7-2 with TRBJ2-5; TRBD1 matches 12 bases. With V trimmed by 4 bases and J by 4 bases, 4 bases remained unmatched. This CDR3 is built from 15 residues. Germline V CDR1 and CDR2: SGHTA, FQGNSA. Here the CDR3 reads CASSSGTGGAETQYF. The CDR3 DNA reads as TGTGCCAGCAGCTCCGGGACAGGGGGCGCAGAGACCCAGTACTTC.